Listed here are 30 T cell receptor beta chains from one sample, sequenced in a study of blood T cells in healthy people across ages. Through a sample-barcoded 5' primer and a J-beta primer mix, a second PCR was run for about 6 to 11 cycles. TCRdb redid the calling of the 5' RACE reads with MiXCR, one entry per CDR3 protein. The data hold 750,000 to 850,000 distinct CDR3 sequences, with 20% to 30% observed a single time. These sequences were also reported in another study, on T cells of mothers and their children.

Material for sequencing was blood. These receptors were obtained from a boy between 10 and 17 years old in good health.

This clonotype was found a few times. The CDR3 sequence is CSADSRDLRPYGYTF. For the CDR3, the DNA is TGCAGTGCTGATTCCCGGGACCTCCGCCCGTATGGCTACACCTTC. The chain couples TRBV20-1 to TRBJ1-2; possible D gene TRBD1, 5 bases. This CDR3 region has 15 residues. V shed 5 bases and J shed 5 bases, with 21 bases lying between them. Germline V gives CDR1 DFQATT, CDR2 SNEGSKA (reference sequence).

A single count supports this clonotype. The chain uses TRBV12-3 or TRBV12-4 and TRBJ1-5; 7 nucleotides line up with TRBD1. The CDR3 spans 18 residues. J lost 0 bases, V lost 5 bases, and 13 bases had no gene match. As DNA, the CDR3 is TGTGCCAGCAGTACAGTCTTGACAGGGCTCTATAGCAATCAGCCCCAGCATTTT. Its translation is CASSTVLTGLYSNQPQHF.

The chain joins TRBV9 to TRBJ2-1; 8 nucleotides agree with TRBD2. The J call is in doubt because the DNA end fits TRBJ2-5 better. This CDR3 comprises 19 residues. Per the germline V gene, CDR1 is SGDLS and CDR2 is YYNGEE. CDR3 DNA sequence: TGTGCCAGCAGCCCCCGGGGGGGAGTTAGCGGTACGTCGAGGGAGACCCAGTACTTC. Its protein product is CASSPRGGVSGTSRETQYF.

The V call is TRBV20-1, the J call TRBJ2-1; unclear D gene. The V gene lost 6 bases and the J gene lost 7 bases, with 19 bases spanning the gap. Germline assignment: CDR1 DFQATT and CDR2 SNEGSKA (reference sequence). CDR3 size: 14 residues. CDR3 sequence reads: CSAPPLLGRNEQFF. CDR3 bases: TGCAGTGCCCCTCCCCTACTGGGTCGAAATGAGCAGTTCTTC.

This clonotype was counted between two and nine times. This chain links TRBV29-1 with TRBJ1-5, with D possibly TRBD1 on 6 matching bases. The germline CDR1 and CDR2 sequences are SQVTM and ANQGSEA. The V and J ends lost 5 bases and 2 bases respectively, with 10 bases between them. This CDR3 is 13 amino acids long. The chain's CDR3 is CSVRDKGNQPQHF. The CDR3 DNA sequence: TGCAGCGTTCGGGACAAGGGCAATCAGCCCCAGCATTTT.

The V and J genes are TRBV29-1 and TRBJ2-7; D is unclear. The end of the DNA fits TRBJ2-1 better, so the J call may be wrong. The CDR3 has 10 residues. In germline, CDR1 is SQVTM, CDR2 ANQGSEA. CDR3 protein: CSVVKEEQFF. The CDR3 region has the DNA TGCAGCGTTGTCAAGGAAGAGCAGTTCTTC.

This clonotype was seen repeatedly, ten times or more. The J gene is TRBJ2-4, the V gene TRBV29-1, with D maybe TRBD1 (6 bases). CDR3 length: 14 amino acids. The V and J ends lost 4 bases and 3 bases respectively, with 13 bases between them. Germline CDR1 SQVTM, CDR2 ANQGSEA. CDR3 sequence: CSVGGQGSKNIQYF. The CDR3 DNA follows: TGCAGCGTTGGTGGGCAGGGGAGCAAAAACATTCAGTACTTC.

The genes are TRBV7-2 and TRBJ1-2; D gene ambiguous. This CDR3 comprises 14 residues. Per germline, CDR1 SGHTA and CDR2 FQGNSA. Trimming shortened V by 8 bases and J by 6 bases, and 19 bases separated the two germline ends. The CDR3 protein is CASGPSLWRNGYTF. DNA for the CDR3: TGTGCCAGCGGCCCCTCCTTGTGGCGAAATGGCTACACCTTC.

This clonotype was recorded a few times. This chain links TRBV20-1 with TRBJ1-4; TRBD1 is a possible D gene (6 bases). Trimming took 0 bases from V and 8 from J, leaving 16 bases between them. This CDR3 is built from 15 residues. Germline CDR1 reads DFQATT; CDR2 reads SNEGSKA (reference sequence). In DNA, the CDR3 is TGCAGTGCTAGAGATTTTAAGGGGGTGGGGGAAAAACTGTTTTTT. It yields the protein CSARDFKGVGEKLFF.

J is TRBJ1-6 and V is TRBV20-1, with D tentatively TRBD1 (6 bases). The CDR3 loop spans 13 amino acids. Trimming left V 2 bases short and J 12 bases short, with 14 bases between. CDR1 is DFQATT, CDR2 SNEGSKA, per germline (reference sequence). This CDR3 reads CSARRQASGPLHF. CDR3 DNA: TGCAGTGCTAGAAGACAGGCGTCGGGACCCCTCCACTTT.

The rearrangement uses TRBV9 and TRBJ2-2; TRBD2 agrees at 8 bases. CDR1 is SGDLS and CDR2 is YYNGEE in the germline V gene. The CDR3 consists of 19 residues. V lost 3 bases to trimming and J lost 0 bases; unmatched junction nucleotides: 13. The CDR3 spells CASSASTKRTSPNTGELFF. CDR3 nucleotides: TGTGCCAGCAGCGCTTCGACGAAGAGGACTAGCCCGAACACCGGGGAGCTGTTTTTT.

This clonotype occurred a few times. The chain uses TRBV28 and TRBJ2-4; TRBD1 matches at 8 bases. Per germline, CDR1 MDHEN and CDR2 SYDVKM. Germline trimming cut 3 bases from V and 7 bases from J; bases unmatched to any gene: 8. There are 15 residues in the CDR3. Here the CDR3 reads CASSFRQGLRNIQYF. The CDR3 nucleotides are TGTGCCAGCAGTTTCAGACAGGGGCTAAGGAACATTCAGTACTTC.

This sequence joins TRBV7-3 and TRBJ2-5; TRBD1 agrees at 7 bases. The CDR3 loop spans 16 amino acids. The V and J ends lost 2 bases and 4 bases, in that order; junction bases with no gene match: 10. The V gene's germline CDR1 is SGHTA and CDR2 FQGTGA. CDR3 protein: CASSLDATGRTETQYF. The CDR3 region has the DNA TGTGCCAGCAGCTTAGATGCGACAGGGAGAACAGAGACCCAGTACTTC.

The chain has TRBV25-1 and TRBJ2-4; D not certain. Germline CDR1 MGHDK, CDR2 SYGVNS. This CDR3 has 14 amino acids. V was cut by 5 bases and J by 4 bases, with 12 bases left in between. CDR3 DNA: TGTGCCAGCAGTCCCCCGCTACCAAAAAACATTCAGTACTTC. Its protein is CASSPPLPKNIQYF. Variable domain in full (rest from reference TRBV25-1 and TRBJ2-4): EADIYQTPRYLVIGTGKKITLECSQTMGHDKMYWYQQDPGMELHLIHYSYGVNSTEKGDLSSESTVSRIRTEHFPLTLESARPSHTSQYLCASSPPLPKNIQYFGAGTRLSVL.

The chain is built from TRBV19 and TRBJ1-1, with D uncertain. CDR3 length: 14 amino acids. Looked up from germline, CDR1 is LNHDA and CDR2 is SQIVND (reference sequence). The V and J ends lost 10 bases and 4 bases respectively, with 19 bases between them. CDR3 DNA: TGTGCCACCTCAACCTGGGGTGACACCACTGAAGCTTTCTTT. Protein: CATSTWGDTTEAFF.

This clonotype was seen a single time. The rearrangement uses TRBV3-1 and TRBJ2-7, with D unclear. This CDR3 comprises 14 residues. CDR1 LGHDT and CDR2 YNNKEL come from the germline V gene (reference sequence). V lost 0 bases and J 3 bases, leaving 9 bases between the germline ends. For the CDR3, the DNA is TGTGCCAGCAGCCAAGATGTGGGATACTACGAGCAGTACTTC. Translated, it gives CASSQDVGYYEQYF.

The chain uses TRBV4-1 and TRBJ2-7, with D maybe TRBD2 (5 bases). Trimming left V 4 bases short and J 2 bases short, with 30 bases between. The germline V gene encodes CDR1 MGHRA and CDR2 YSYEKL. The CDR3 runs to 20 residues. CDR3 amino acids: CASSRPVGDGMDRGPYEQYF. CDR3 coding DNA: TGCGCCAGCAGCCGCCCCGTTGGTGACGGGATGGACCGAGGTCCCTACGAGCAGTACTTC.

This clonotype was observed a few times. The V call is TRBV4-3, the J call TRBJ2-2; D gene uncertain. Germline CDR1 is LGHNA and CDR2 is YSLEER. Deletions cut 1 base from V and 4 bases from J, with 10 bases between. The CDR3 is made up of 15 amino acids. DNA for the CDR3: TGCGCCAGCAGCCAAGGGGAAATTTTCACCGGGGAGCTGTTTTTT. Its protein product is CASSQGEIFTGELFF.

The gene calls are TRBV19 and TRBJ2-1, with 7 bases lining up with TRBD2. The germline V gene has CDR1 LNHDA and CDR2 SQIVND (reference sequence). The ends lost 7 bases at V and 1 base at J; junction bases unmatched: 10. The CDR3 length is 16 residues. CDR3 in amino acids: CASTPGEGKSYNEQFF. The CDR3 coding sequence is TGTGCCAGTACCCCGGGGGAGGGAAAGTCCTACAATGAGCAGTTCTTC.

In its sample, this clonotype was seen a few times. The chain recombines TRBV10-3 with TRBJ1-2, with 7 bases matching TRBD1. This CDR3 spans 13 amino acids. The germline V gene has CDR1 ENHRY and CDR2 SYGVKD. The V and J ends lost 6 bases and 4 bases, in that order; junction bases with no gene match: 5. The CDR3 DNA follows: TGTGCCATCAGACCTGACAGGGCCTATGGCTACACCTTC. It is translated as CAIRPDRAYGYTF.

The rearrangement uses TRBV10-3 and TRBJ2-5, with D perhaps matching TRBD2 (6 bases). This CDR3 is 15 amino acids long. V shed 3 bases and J shed 1 base, with 12 bases lying between them. Germline values: CDR1 ENHRY, CDR2 SYGVKD. The CDR3 DNA sequence: TGTGCCATCAGTGACCAAACTAGCAGCCAAGAGACCCAGTACTTC. It yields the protein CAISDQTSSQETQYF.

This clonotype showed up just a few times. The rearrangement links TRBV4-3 to TRBJ2-5, with D hard to call. V lost 1 base, J lost 5 bases, and 8 bases lay in between. The CDR3 is 13 residues long. Germline V gene sequence: CDR1 LGHNA, CDR2 YSLEER. CDR3 in amino acids: CASSQGLRETQYF. The DNA of the CDR3 is TGCGCCAGCAGCCAAGGCCTCCGGGAGACCCAGTACTTC.

The chain employs TRBV28 and TRBJ2-1; D is perhaps TRBD2 (6 bases). The V gene lost 9 bases and the J gene lost 4 bases, with 7 bases spanning the gap. Germline V CDR1 and CDR2: MDHEN, SYDVKM. CDR3 length equals 11 residues. This CDR3 reads CASGTYNEQFF. The CDR3 coding sequence is TGTGCCAGTGGGACTTACAATGAGCAGTTCTTC.

The CDR3 sequence is CASTPNRVYEQYF. The CDR3 nucleotides are TGTGCCAGCACCCCAAACAGGGTCTACGAGCAGTACTTC. V is TRBV28 and J is TRBJ2-7; D may be TRBD1 (6 bases). Germline CDR1 reads MDHEN; CDR2 reads SYDVKM. V lost 7 bases to trimming and J lost 3 bases, with 13 bases between them. This CDR3 has 13 amino acids.

A few counts support this clonotype. The CDR3 is CASSYSTDTEAFF. CDR3 coding DNA: TGTGCCAGCAGTTACTCAACAGACACTGAAGCTTTCTTT. V and J are TRBV6-6 and TRBJ1-1; D not resolved. The ends were cut back, 0 bases at V and 3 bases at J, with 5 bases in the middle. The germline CDR1 and CDR2 sequences are MNHNY and SVGAGI (reference sequence). The CDR3 has 13 amino acids.

In its sample, this clonotype was seen a few times. This chain connects TRBV29-1 to TRBJ2-2; D gene uncertain. With 2 bases removed from V and 4 bases from J, the gap between germline ends came to 14 bases. This CDR3 contains 15 residues. The V gene's germline CDR1 is SQVTM and CDR2 ANQGSEA. This CDR3 is CSVELGKMGTGELFF. CDR3 sequence (DNA): TGCAGCGTTGAACTGGGCAAAATGGGCACCGGGGAGCTGTTTTTT.

V gene TRBV9 combines with J gene TRBJ2-1; TRBD2 matches 9 bases. This CDR3 has 15 amino acids. J was trimmed by 6 bases and V by 3 bases; bases with no gene match: 7. Germline loops: CDR1 SGDLS, CDR2 YYNGEE. CDR3 nucleotides: TGTGCCAGCAGCGCTCAAGCGGGAGGCTCCAATGAGCAGTTCTTC. This sequence encodes CASSAQAGGSNEQFF.

This clonotype was observed a handful of times. The CDR3 nucleotides are TGCAGTGCTAGAGCGGACAGGGCAGGGGAAAAACTGTTTTTT. This gives the protein CSARADRAGEKLFF. The chain combines TRBV20-1 with TRBJ1-4; 8 bases are a match to TRBD1. Trimming at V came to 1 base and at J to 8 bases, leaving 6 bases not matched to a gene. The CDR3 is 14 residues long. Germline lookup yields CDR1 DFQATT and CDR2 SNEGSKA (reference sequence).

This clonotype turned up a few times. The chain is built from TRBV7-2 and TRBJ1-4; D remains unclear. Trimming removed 1 base from V and 0 bases from J, with 15 bases in between. In germline, CDR1 is SGHTA, CDR2 FQGNSA. The CDR3 extends over 18 amino acids. This chain's CDR3 is CASSLEGWTFATNEKLFF. CDR3 nucleotides: TGTGCCAGCAGCTTAGAGGGATGGACTTTTGCAACTAATGAAAAACTGTTTTTT.

The chain combines TRBV5-1 with TRBJ2-1, with no clear D. V was pared by 0 bases and J by 5 bases, with 9 bases between. Germline loops: CDR1 SGHRS, CDR2 YFSETQ. This CDR3 is 14 amino acids long. This CDR3 is CASSLDLRDNEQFF. CDR3 coding DNA: TGCGCCAGCAGCTTGGACCTACGAGACAATGAGCAGTTCTTC.